Sequencing of this T cell receptor (beta chain) was carried out in a study of graft-versus-host responses after intestinal transplantation. This clone was observed a few times. Germline CDR1 and CDR2: SEHNR and FQNEAQ (reference sequence). The CDR3 loop spans 13 amino acids. V was shortened by 1 base and J by 4 bases, with 7 bases between the two germline ends. Some clones are missing from TCRdb's copy, which holds only in-frame ones; the method was immunoSEQ multiplex PCR. The repertoire has about 9,100 clones, around 28% of them found once; the top ten carry 6.2%. Labeling with CFSE marked roughly 200,000 responder cells, which were plated with roughly 200,000 irradiated, violet-dye-labeled stimulator cells.

The rearrangement links TRBV7-9 to TRBJ2-5; no clear D gene. This clonotype was sampled from a human patient who received an intestinal transplant. The sequences come from alloreactive CD8+ T cells from a mixed lymphocyte reaction culture, collected before intestinal transplant. Subset defined: CFSE-low proliferating T cells sorted from roughly six-day pre-transplant mixed lymphocyte reaction (GvH or HvG direction). The CDR3: CASSLEPPETQYF. The CDR3 bases are TGTGCCAGCAGCTTAGAGCCGCCAGAGACCCAGTACTTC.